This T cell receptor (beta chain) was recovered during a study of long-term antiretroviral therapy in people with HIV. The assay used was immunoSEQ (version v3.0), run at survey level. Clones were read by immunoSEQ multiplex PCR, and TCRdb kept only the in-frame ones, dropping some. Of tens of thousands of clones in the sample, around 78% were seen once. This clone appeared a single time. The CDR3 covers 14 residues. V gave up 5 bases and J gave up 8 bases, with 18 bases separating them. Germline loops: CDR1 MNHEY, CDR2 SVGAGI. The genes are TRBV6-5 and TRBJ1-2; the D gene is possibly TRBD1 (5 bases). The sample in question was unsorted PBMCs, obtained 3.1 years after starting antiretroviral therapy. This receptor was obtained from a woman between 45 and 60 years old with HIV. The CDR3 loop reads CASSRDRPGGGYTF. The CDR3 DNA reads TGTGCCAGCAGTCGGGACCGACCTGGGGGGGGCTACACCTTC.